This is a list of T cell receptor beta chains from one sample in a study of response to subunit inactivated influenza vaccine. TCRdb fed the RT-PCR reads into MiXCR, producing one record per CDR3 protein. The sample records roughly 550,000 distinct CDR3 sequences, under 30% being singletons. The data were also submitted as part of a second study, on T cells expressing NK-cell markers.

This specimen was CD4+ T cells sorted from PBMCs, taken about 13 days after vaccination. The source of these receptors is a man between 45 and 60 years old who received an inactivated influenza vaccine. CDR3s include the opening cysteine and the closing phenylalanine or tryptophan. D genes are given only for firm matches. Size values are once, few and many counts, or a class for expanded clones, and some rows have none.

D,J,length,size,V,DNA,CDR3
TRBD2,TRBJ2-3,14,-,TRBV29-1,TGCAGCGTGGTCGGGGAGGGCCACACAGATACGCAGTATTTT,CSVVGEGHTDTQYF
-,TRBJ1-2,8,-,TRBV29-1,TGCAGCGTTGAAGGGACTTTCTTC,CSVEGTFF
TRBD1,TRBJ1-3,16,-,TRBV4-3,TGCGCCAGCAGCCAAGACGGACAGGGGGTTGGAAACACCATATATTTT,CASSQDGQGVGNTIYF
TRBD2,TRBJ2-1,15,few,TRBV29-1,TGCAGCGTAGCGTGGGGCGGGAGCTCCTACAATGAGCAGTTCTTC,CSVAWGGSSYNEQFF
-,TRBJ2-3,14,few,TRBV7-2,TGTGCCAGCAGCTTATCTGTGGCCGCAGATACGCAGTATTTT,CASSLSVAADTQYF
-,TRBJ2-1,14,once,TRBV5-6,TGTGCCAGCAGCCGTTCGGACAAAGGGAATGAGCAGTTCTTC,CASSRSDKGNEQFF
-,TRBJ2-5,14,once,TRBV6-2/TRBV6-3,TGTGCCAGCACTCGGGCAGGGGGGATAGAGACCCAGTACTTC,CASTRAGGIETQYF
-,TRBJ1-5,13,few,TRBV29-1,TGCAGCGTTGTTGGAGGAGGGGGGGAGCTCCAGCATTTT,CSVVGGGGELQHF
-,TRBJ2-1,12,few,TRBV6-5,TGTGCCAGCCGGGACCTTGGGTTTGAGCAGTTCTTC,CASRDLGFEQFF
TRBD1,TRBJ1-1,14,-,TRBV28,TGTGCCAGCAGTTTAGGGGGGGGGACAGGGAAAGCTTTCTTT,CASSLGGGTGKAFF
TRBD2,TRBJ2-1,16,-,TRBV14,TGTGCCAGCAGCCTCCCAGCCTACGCGGGGGTTGAGCGGCAGTTCTTC,CASSLPAYAGVERQFF
-,TRBJ2-7,12,few,TRBV7-9,TGTGCCAGCAGATTAGGCGGCGACGAGCAGTACTTC,CASRLGGDEQYF
TRBD2,TRBJ2-3,19,few,TRBV28,TGTGCCAGCAGCTCTAATGTCGGCGGGAGGCAGCCAGGCACAGATACGCAGTATTTT,CASSSNVGGRQPGTDTQYF
-,TRBJ1-2,14,few,TRBV6-2/TRBV6-3,TGTGCCAGCAGTTACGGGCAGTTCTCCTATGGCTACACCTTC,CASSYGQFSYGYTF
-,TRBJ2-3,9,few,TRBV6-5,TGTGGCCCGGAAGATACGCAGTATTTT,CGPEDTQYF
TRBD2,TRBJ2-7,14,-,TRBV3-1,TGTGCCAGCAGCCAAGCGCTAGCGGGATTCGAGCAGTACTTC,CASSQALAGFEQYF
TRBD2,TRBJ2-1,14,-,TRBV27,TGTGCCAGCTCGACTAGCGGAGGTCCCAGTGAGCAGTTCTTC,CASSTSGGPSEQFF
-,TRBJ2-5,12,-,TRBV7-9,TGTGCCAGCAGCCCCCCCGCCAAGACCCAGTACTTC,CASSPPAKTQYF
-,TRBJ2-3,14,-,TRBV11-2,TGTGCCAGCAGCTTACAGGGGACCGGCGATACGCAGTATTTT,CASSLQGTGDTQYF
-,TRBJ2-5,15,-,TRBV3-1,TGTGCCAGCAGCCAAGCACTGGGAAGGGGAGAGACCCAGTACTTC,CASSQALGRGETQYF
TRBD2,TRBJ2-7,15,-,TRBV18,TGTGCCAGCTCCCCCGGGACTAGCGGGACCTACGAGCAGTACTTC,CASSPGTSGTYEQYF
-,TRBJ2-5,13,few,TRBV20-1,TGCAGTGCTAGCCGGGGGGCCGGTGAGACCCAGTACTTC,CSASRGAGETQYF
TRBD2,TRBJ2-3,15,few,TRBV6-1,TGTGCCAGCAGTGAATACAGCGGGAGAGCAGATACGCAGTATTTT,CASSEYSGRADTQYF
-,TRBJ1-2,13,-,TRBV6-2/TRBV6-3,TGTGCCAGCAGCCCACGACAGCTATGGGGCTACACCTTC,CASSPRQLWGYTF
TRBD1,TRBJ2-7,12,many,TRBV20-1,TGCAGTGCTCATGGGACAGCCTTCGAGCAGTACTTC,CSAHGTAFEQYF
TRBD1,TRBJ2-5,13,few,TRBV10-3,TGTGCCATCAGCGGGACAGGGGGGGAGACCCAGTACTTC,CAISGTGGETQYF
TRBD2,TRBJ2-7,14,many,TRBV12-3/TRBV12-4,TGTGCCAGCAGTCCGGGACTAGCTGCCTACGAGCAGTACTTC,CASSPGLAAYEQYF
TRBD1,TRBJ1-2,14,-,TRBV7-2,TGTGCCAGCAGCCGACGACAGGGGGCTCAGGGCTACACCTTC,CASSRRQGAQGYTF